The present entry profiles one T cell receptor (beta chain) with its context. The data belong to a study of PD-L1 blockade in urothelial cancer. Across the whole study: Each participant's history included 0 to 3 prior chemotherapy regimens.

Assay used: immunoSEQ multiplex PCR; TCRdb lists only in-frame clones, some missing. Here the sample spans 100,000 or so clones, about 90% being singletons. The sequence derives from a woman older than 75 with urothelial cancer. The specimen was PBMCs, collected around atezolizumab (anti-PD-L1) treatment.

The CDR3 DNA is TGTGCCACCCGCGGGACTAGCGGGTCCGTGTCCTACAATGAGCAGTTCTTC. Amino acids: CATRGTSGSVSYNEQFF. The V and J genes are TRBV15 and TRBJ2-1; 12 nucleotides agree with TRBD2. V was pared by 8 bases and J by 1 base, with 9 bases of the junction left unmatched. The CDR3 is 17 amino acids. Germline V gene data show CDR1 as LNHNV and CDR2 as YYDKDF (reference sequence).